This is a list of T cell receptor beta chains from one sample in a study of cytomegalovirus exposure and HLA in healthy donors. Clones were read by immunoSEQ multiplex PCR, and TCRdb kept only the in-frame ones, dropping some. The data show about 160,000 clones, 85% to 90% seen once. The specimen was PBMCs. The receptors were gathered from a woman aged 25 to 45 in good health and CMV-seronegative. Each CDR3 is given with its conserved first and last residue. The order of the fields is CDR3 DNA, CDR3 protein, CDR3 length, V gene, clone size, J gene, D gene. D genes are given only for firm matches. Not all rows give a size; the values are once, few, many and, for expanded clones, a class.

TGCGCCAGCAGCACCAGACAGGGGGCCTGGGAGACCCAGTACTTC | CASSTRQGAWETQYF | 15 | TRBV5-1 | NA | TRBJ2-5 | TRBD1
TGCAGCGTTCGTAGGGGAAGGAACTATGGCTACACCTTC | CSVRRGRNYGYTF | 13 | TRBV29-1 | few | TRBJ1-2 | NA
TGTGCCAGTAGTATGGGGGTTGAAGCTTTCTTT | CASSMGVEAFF | 11 | TRBV19 | NA | TRBJ1-1 | NA
TGTGCCAGTTGCGTGACAGGGGACTCCGAGCAGTACTTC | CASCVTGDSEQYF | 13 | TRBV19 | once | TRBJ2-7 | TRBD1
TGTGCCAGCAGTGTACTAGCGGGCAATGAGCAGTTCTTC | CASSVLAGNEQFF | 13 | TRBV27 | NA | TRBJ2-1 | TRBD2
TGTGCCAGCAGCCTGATTGGACCCACTGAAGCTTTCTTT | CASSLIGPTEAFF | 13 | TRBV11-2 | NA | TRBJ1-1 | NA
TGTGCCAGCAGCGTAGGGACTGGTAATCAGCCCCAGCATTTT | CASSVGTGNQPQHF | 14 | TRBV9 | NA | TRBJ1-5 | NA
TGCGCCAGCAGCCAAGATGCGGGTACCTACGAGCAGTACTTC | CASSQDAGTYEQYF | 14 | TRBV4-3 | NA | TRBJ2-7 | NA
TGTGCCAGCAGCTCCCGCAATCAGGGGCACGAGCAGTACTTC | CASSSRNQGHEQYF | 14 | TRBV5-4 | once | TRBJ2-7 | NA
TGTGCAACCTCAGGACTAGCGGGGGCCGAGACCCAGTACTTC | CATSGLAGAETQYF | 14 | TRBV12-5 | NA | TRBJ2-5 | TRBD2
TGCGCCAGCAGCTTGGATTCAGCGGGGGCAGCTGAGCAGTTCTTC | CASSLDSAGAAEQFF | 15 | TRBV5-1 | few | TRBJ2-1 | TRBD2
TGCGCCAGCAGCCATTATGACCGGCCTAACTATGGCTACACCTTC | CASSHYDRPNYGYTF | 15 | TRBV4-3 | NA | TRBJ1-2 | NA
TGTGCCAGCAACGGCCGGGCCACAAATGAAAAACTGTTTTTT | CASNGRATNEKLFF | 14 | TRBV2 | NA | TRBJ1-4 | NA
TGTGCCAGCAGTGGCCAGGGGGCCGTCTATGGCTACACCTTC | CASSGQGAVYGYTF | 14 | TRBV2 | few | TRBJ1-2 | TRBD1
TGTGCCAGCTCACCCAATTTTGTCACTGAAGCTTTCTTT | CASSPNFVTEAFF | 13 | TRBV18 | few | TRBJ1-1 | NA
TGTGCCAGCAGTCCAAGACAGGGGGCGGTCGGTCGCGCTGAAGCTTTCTTT | CASSPRQGAVGRAEAFF | 17 | TRBV27 | NA | TRBJ1-1 | TRBD1
TGCGCCAGCAGCCACCACAGAGCTCCTCCAGAGACCCAGTACTTC | CASSHHRAPPETQYF | 15 | TRBV4-1 | NA | TRBJ2-5 | NA
TGTGCCATCAAATCGACTAGCGGGAGTGAGACCCAGTACTTC | CAIKSTSGSETQYF | 14 | TRBV10-3 | NA | TRBJ2-5 | TRBD2
TGCAGCGTTGTCGTGGCAGAGTTATCCTATGGCTACACCTTC | CSVVVAELSYGYTF | 14 | TRBV29-1 | once | TRBJ1-2 | NA